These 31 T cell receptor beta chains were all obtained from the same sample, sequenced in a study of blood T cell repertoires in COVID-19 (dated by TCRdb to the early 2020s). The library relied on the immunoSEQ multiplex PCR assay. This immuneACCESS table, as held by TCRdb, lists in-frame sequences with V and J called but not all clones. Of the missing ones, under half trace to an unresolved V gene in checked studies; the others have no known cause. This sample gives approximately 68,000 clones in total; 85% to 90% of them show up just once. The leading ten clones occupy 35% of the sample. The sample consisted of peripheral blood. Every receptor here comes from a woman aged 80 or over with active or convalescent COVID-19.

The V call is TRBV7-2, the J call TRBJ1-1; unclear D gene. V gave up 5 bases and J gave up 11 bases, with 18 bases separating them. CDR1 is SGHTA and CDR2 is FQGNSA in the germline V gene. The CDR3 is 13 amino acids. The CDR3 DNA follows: TGTGCCAGCAGCCTTTCGACCGTCTTCGGGGCTTTCTTT. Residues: CASSLSTVFGAFF.

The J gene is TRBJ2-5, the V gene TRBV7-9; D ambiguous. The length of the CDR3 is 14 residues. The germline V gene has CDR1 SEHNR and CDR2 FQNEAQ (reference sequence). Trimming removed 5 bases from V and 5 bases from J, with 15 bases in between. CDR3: CASSPGFSRETQYF. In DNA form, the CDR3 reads TGTGCCAGCAGCCCCGGTTTTTCCAGGGAGACCCAGTACTTC.

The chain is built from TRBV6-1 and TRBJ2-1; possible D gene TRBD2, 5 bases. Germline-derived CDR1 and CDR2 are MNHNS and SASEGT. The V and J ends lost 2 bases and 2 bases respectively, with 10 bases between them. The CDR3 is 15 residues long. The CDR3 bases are TGTGCCAGCAGTGAACGGGGATTTGCCTACAATGAGCAGTTCTTC. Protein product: CASSERGFAYNEQFF.

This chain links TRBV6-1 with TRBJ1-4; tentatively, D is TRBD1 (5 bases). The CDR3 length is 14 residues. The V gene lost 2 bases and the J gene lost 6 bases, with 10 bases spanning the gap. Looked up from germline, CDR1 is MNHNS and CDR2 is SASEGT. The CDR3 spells CASSEMQGDEKLFF. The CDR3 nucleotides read TGTGCCAGCAGTGAAATGCAGGGTGATGAAAAACTGTTTTTT.

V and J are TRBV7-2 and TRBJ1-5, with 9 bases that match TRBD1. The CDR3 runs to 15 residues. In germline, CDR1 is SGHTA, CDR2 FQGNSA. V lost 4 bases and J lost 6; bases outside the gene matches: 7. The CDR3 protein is CASSWGQGVGQPQHF. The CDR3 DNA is TGTGCCAGCAGCTGGGGACAGGGTGTTGGTCAGCCCCAGCATTTT.

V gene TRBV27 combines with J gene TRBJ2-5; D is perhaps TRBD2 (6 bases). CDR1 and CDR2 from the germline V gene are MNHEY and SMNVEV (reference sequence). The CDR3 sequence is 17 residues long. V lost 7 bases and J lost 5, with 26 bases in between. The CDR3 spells CASTPRYIGLRTETQYF. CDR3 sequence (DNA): TGTGCCAGCACCCCCCGGTACATCGGACTACGAACGGAGACCCAGTACTTC.

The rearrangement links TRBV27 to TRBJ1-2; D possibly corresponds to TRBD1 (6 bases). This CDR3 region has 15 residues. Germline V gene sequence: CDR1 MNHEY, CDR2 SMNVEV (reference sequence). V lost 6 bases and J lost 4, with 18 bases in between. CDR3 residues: CASSQMIGTLYGYTF. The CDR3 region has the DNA TGTGCCAGCAGCCAAATGATCGGGACACTCTATGGCTACACCTTC.

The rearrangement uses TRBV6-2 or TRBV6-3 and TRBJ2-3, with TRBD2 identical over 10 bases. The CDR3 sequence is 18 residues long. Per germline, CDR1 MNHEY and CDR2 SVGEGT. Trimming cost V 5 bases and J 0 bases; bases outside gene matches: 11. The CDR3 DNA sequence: TGTGCCAGCAGTAAGGGACTAGCGAGACTCCCTAGCACAGATACGCAGTATTTT. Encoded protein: CASSKGLARLPSTDTQYF.

The CDR3 sequence: CASSPGQNRDTEAFF. CDR3 nucleotide sequence: TGTGCCAGCAGCCCTGGACAGAATAGGGACACTGAAGCTTTCTTT. The V and J genes are TRBV5-4 and TRBJ1-1, with D tentatively TRBD1 (6 bases). The CDR3 totals 15 residues. The V end lost 4 bases, the J end lost 3 bases, and 16 bases lay between the germline ends. Germline V gene lookup returns CDR1 SGHNT and CDR2 YYREEE (reference sequence).

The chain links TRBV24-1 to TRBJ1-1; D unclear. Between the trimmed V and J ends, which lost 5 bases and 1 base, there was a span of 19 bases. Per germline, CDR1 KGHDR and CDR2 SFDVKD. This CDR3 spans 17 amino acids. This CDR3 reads CATSAGRTANRNTEAFF. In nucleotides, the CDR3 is TGTGCCACCAGTGCTGGGAGGACGGCGAACCGGAACACTGAAGCTTTCTTT.

This CDR3 is CATSGTGFSNSNQPQHF. CDR3 sequence (DNA): TGTGCCACCAGCGGGACAGGGTTTTCCAATAGCAATCAGCCCCAGCATTTT. The gene calls are TRBV24-1 and TRBJ1-5, with 9 bases that match TRBD1. V lost 7 bases, J lost 0 bases, and 9 bases stayed unmatched. The CDR3 has 17 amino acids. In germline, CDR1 is KGHDR, CDR2 SFDVKD.

Here the CDR3 DNA reads TGTGCCATCAGTGTGGCAGGGTCTGGAAACACCATATATTTT. It is translated as CAISVAGSGNTIYF. This chain uses TRBV10-3 with TRBJ1-3; weak D call: TRBD1 (5 bases). Germline assignment: CDR1 ENHRY and CDR2 SYGVKD. The V end was cut by 4 bases, the J end by 1 base, with 8 bases between. The CDR3 sequence is 14 residues long.

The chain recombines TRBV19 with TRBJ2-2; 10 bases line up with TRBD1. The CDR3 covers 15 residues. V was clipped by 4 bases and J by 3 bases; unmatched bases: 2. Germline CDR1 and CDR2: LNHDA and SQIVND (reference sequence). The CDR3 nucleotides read TGTGCCAGTAGTAGGACAGGGGGATACACCGGGGAGCTGTTTTTT. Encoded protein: CASSRTGGYTGELFF.

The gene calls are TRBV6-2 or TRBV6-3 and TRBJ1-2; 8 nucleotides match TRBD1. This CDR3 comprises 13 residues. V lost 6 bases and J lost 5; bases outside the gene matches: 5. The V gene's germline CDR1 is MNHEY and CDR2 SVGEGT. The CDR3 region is CASSRGQGYGYTF. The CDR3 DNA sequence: TGTGCCAGCAGCCGCGGACAGGGTTATGGCTACACCTTC.

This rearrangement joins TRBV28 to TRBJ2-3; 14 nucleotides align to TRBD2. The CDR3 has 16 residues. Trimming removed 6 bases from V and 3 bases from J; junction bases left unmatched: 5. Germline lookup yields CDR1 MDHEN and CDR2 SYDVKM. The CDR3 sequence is CASSSGTSGGTDTQYF. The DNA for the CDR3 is TGTGCCAGCAGCTCCGGGACTAGCGGGGGTACAGATACGCAGTATTTT.

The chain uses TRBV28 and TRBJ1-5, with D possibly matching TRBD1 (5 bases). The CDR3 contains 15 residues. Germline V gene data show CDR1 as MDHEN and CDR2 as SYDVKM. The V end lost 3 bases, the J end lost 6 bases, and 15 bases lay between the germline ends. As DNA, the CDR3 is TGTGCCAGCAGTTTGGGCGGCAGGGTAGGTCAGCCCCAGCATTTT. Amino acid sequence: CASSLGGRVGQPQHF.

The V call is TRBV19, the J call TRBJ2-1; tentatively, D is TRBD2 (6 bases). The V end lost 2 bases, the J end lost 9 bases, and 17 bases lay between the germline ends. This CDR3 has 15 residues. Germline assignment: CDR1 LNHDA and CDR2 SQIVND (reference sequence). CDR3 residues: CASSIILATLAEQFF. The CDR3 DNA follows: TGTGCCAGTAGTATAATCCTAGCGACTTTGGCTGAGCAGTTCTTC.

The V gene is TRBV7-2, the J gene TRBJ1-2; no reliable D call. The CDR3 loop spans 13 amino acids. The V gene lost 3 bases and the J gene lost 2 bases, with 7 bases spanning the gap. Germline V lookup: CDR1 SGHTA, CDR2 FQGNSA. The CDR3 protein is CASSFNRNYGYTF. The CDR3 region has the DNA TGTGCCAGCAGCTTTAACCGGAACTATGGCTACACCTTC.

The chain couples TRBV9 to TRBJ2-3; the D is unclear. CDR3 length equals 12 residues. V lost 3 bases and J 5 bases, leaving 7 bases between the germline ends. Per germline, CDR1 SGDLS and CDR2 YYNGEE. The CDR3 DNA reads TGTGCCAGCAGCGGCCAGATAGATACGCAGTATTTT. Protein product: CASSGQIDTQYF.

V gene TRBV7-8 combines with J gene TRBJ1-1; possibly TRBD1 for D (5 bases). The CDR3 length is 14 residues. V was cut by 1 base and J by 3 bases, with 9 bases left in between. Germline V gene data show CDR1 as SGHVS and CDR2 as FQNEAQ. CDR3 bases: TGTGCCAGCAGCTTAGGTTCAGGGCACACTGAAGCTTTCTTT. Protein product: CASSLGSGHTEAFF.

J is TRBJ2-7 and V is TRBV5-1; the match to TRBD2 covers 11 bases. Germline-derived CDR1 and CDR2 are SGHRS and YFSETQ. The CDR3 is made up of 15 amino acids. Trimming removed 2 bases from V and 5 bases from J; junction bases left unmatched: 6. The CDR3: CASSFLAGGLNEQYF. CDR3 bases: TGCGCCAGCAGCTTTTTAGCGGGAGGGTTAAACGAGCAGTACTTC.

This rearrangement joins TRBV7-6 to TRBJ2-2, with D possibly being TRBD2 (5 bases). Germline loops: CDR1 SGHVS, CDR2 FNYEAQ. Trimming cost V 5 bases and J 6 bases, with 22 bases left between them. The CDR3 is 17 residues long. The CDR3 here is CASSARTLRWVPGELFF. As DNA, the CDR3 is TGTGCCAGCAGCGCTCGGACTCTTCGGTGGGTTCCCGGGGAGCTGTTTTTT.

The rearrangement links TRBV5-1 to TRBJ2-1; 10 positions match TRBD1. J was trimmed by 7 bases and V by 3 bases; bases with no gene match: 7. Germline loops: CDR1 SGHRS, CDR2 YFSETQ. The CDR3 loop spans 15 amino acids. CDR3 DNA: TGCGCCAGCAGCTCGACAGGGGGCTATCGGAATGAGCAGTTCTTC. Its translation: CASSSTGGYRNEQFF. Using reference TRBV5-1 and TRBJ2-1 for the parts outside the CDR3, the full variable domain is KAGVTQTPRYLIKTRGQQVTLSCSPISGHRSVSWYQQTPGQGLQFLFEYFSETQRNKGNFPGRFSGRQFSNSRSEMNVSTLELGDSALYLCASSSTGGYRNEQFFGPGTRLTVL.

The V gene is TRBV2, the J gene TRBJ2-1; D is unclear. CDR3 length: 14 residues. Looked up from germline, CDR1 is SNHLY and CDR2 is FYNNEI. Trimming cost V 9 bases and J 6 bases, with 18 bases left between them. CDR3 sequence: CASSEQNASNEQFF. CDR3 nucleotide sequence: TGTGCCAGTTCGGAGCAGAATGCTTCCAATGAGCAGTTCTTC.

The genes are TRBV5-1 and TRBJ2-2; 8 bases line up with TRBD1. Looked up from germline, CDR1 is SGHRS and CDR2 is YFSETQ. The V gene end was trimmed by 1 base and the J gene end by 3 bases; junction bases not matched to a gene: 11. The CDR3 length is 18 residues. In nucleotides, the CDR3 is TGCGCCAGCAGCTTGTGGATTCCCACAGGGGGGCACACCGGGGAGCTGTTTTTT. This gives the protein CASSLWIPTGGHTGELFF.

CDR3 nucleotide sequence: TGTGCCAGCAGTGACACAGGGTTCGATGAAAAACTGTTTTTT. It specifies CASSDTGFDEKLFF. The rearrangement joins TRBV6-1 to TRBJ1-4; possible D gene TRBD1, 6 bases. The ends were cut back, 3 bases at V and 6 bases at J, with 11 bases in the middle. Germline values: CDR1 MNHNS, CDR2 SASEGT. This CDR3 has 14 residues.

The CDR3 bases are TGTGCCAGTAGTATCCGCTCGGCTAGCGGGGCGTCAGATACGCAGTATTTT. Its protein is CASSIRSASGASDTQYF. The rearrangement uses TRBV19 and TRBJ2-3, with TRBD2 matching over 9 bases. This CDR3 contains 17 residues. V shed 3 bases and J 4 bases; nucleotides not matched to a gene: 11. Germline assignment: CDR1 LNHDA and CDR2 SQIVND (reference sequence).

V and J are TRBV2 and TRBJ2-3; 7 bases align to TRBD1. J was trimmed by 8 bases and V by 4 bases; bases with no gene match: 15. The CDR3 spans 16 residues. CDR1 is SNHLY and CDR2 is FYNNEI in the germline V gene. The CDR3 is CASSAGLQGSKTTQYF. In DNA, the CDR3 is TGTGCCAGCAGTGCGGGGCTACAGGGGTCTAAGACTACGCAGTATTTT.

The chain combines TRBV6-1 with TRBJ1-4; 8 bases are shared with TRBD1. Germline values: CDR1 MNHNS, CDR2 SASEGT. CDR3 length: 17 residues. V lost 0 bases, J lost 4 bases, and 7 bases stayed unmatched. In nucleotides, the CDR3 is TGTGCCAGCAGTGAAGCGTACCCAGGGGGCCTTAATGAAAAACTGTTTTTT. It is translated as CASSEAYPGGLNEKLFF.

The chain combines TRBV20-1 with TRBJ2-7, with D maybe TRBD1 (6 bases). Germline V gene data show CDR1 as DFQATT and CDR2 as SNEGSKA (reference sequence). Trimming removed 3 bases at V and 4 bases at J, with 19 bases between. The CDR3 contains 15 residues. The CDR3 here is CSASEGHSKKYEQYF. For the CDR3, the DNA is TGCAGTGCTAGTGAGGGACACTCAAAGAAGTACGAGCAGTACTTC.

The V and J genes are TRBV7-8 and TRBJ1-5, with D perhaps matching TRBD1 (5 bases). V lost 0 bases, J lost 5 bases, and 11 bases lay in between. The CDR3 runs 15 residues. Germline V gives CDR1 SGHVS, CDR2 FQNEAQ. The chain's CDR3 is CASSLALGGDQPQHF. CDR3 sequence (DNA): TGTGCCAGCAGCTTAGCTTTGGGGGGGGATCAGCCCCAGCATTTT.